This T cell receptor beta chain was retrieved from a study of cytomegalovirus exposure and HLA in healthy donors. The overall study: A later analysis reported the same platform for the roughly 110 validation repertoires and the 500 to 700 first-cohort repertoires.

Trimming removed 1 base from V and 4 bases from J; junction bases left unmatched: 0. Looked up from germline, CDR1 is MNHNS and CDR2 is SASEGT. This CDR3 contains 15 residues. Concerning this clone itself: Its specificity is unknown.

Study results and limitations: In vitro data verified three CMV-associated chains as specific for CMV antigens.

This table comes from immunoSEQ multiplex PCR, and its TCRdb copy is limited to in-frame clones, with some not included. The data hold 65,000 to 90,000 clones, with about 87% observed a single time. The specimen sequenced was PBMCs. This chain uses TRBV6-1 with TRBJ2-3, with 12 bases that match TRBD2. This TCR came from a woman aged 18-35 years in good health and CMV-seropositive. CDR3 residues: CASSEGLAGADTQYF. CDR3 coding DNA: TGTGCCAGCAGTGAAGGACTAGCGGGAGCAGATACGCAGTATTTT.